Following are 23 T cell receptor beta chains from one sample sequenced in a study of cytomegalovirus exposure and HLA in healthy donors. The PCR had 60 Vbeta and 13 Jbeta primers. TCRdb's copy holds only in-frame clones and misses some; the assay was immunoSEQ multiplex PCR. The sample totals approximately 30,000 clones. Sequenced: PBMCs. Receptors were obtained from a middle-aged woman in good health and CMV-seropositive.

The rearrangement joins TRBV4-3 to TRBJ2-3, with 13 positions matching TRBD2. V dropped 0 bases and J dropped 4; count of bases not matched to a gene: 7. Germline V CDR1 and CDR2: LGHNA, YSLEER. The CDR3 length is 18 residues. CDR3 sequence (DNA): TGCGCCAGCAGCCAAGATCCACCGGGACTAGCGGGACCAGATACGCAGTATTTT. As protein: CASSQDPPGLAGPDTQYF.

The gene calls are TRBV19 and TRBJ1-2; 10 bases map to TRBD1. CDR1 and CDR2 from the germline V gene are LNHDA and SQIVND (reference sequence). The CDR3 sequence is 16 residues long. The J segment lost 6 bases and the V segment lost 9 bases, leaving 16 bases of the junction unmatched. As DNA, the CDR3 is TGTGCCAGGGAAGATGGTGACAGGGGGCAGAAGAATGGCTACACCTTC. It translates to CAREDGDRGQKNGYTF.

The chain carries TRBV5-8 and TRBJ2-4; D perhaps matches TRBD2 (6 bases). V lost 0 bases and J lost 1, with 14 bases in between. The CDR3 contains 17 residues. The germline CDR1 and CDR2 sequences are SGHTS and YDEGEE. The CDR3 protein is CASSLVPRGKAKNIQYF. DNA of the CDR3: TGTGCCAGCAGCTTGGTACCCCGGGGGAAGGCCAAAAACATTCAGTACTTC. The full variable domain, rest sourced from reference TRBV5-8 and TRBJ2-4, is EAGVTQSPTHLIKTRGQQATLRCSPISGHTSVYWYQQALGLGLQFLLWYDEGEERNRGNFPPRFSGRQFPNYSSELNVNALELEDSALYLCASSLVPRGKAKNIQYFGAGTRLSVL.

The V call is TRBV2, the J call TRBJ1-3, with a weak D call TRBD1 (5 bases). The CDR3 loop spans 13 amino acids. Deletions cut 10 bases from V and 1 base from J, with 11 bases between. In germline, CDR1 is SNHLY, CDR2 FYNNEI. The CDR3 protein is CATPDTSGNTIYF. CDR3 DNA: TGTGCCACACCGGACACATCTGGAAACACCATATATTTT. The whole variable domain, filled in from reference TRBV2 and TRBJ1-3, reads EPEVTQTPSHQVTQMGQEVILRCVPISNHLYFYWYRQILGQKVEFLVSFYNNEISEKSEIFDDQFSVERPDGSNFTLKIRSTKLEDSAMYFCATPDTSGNTIYFGEGSWLTVV.

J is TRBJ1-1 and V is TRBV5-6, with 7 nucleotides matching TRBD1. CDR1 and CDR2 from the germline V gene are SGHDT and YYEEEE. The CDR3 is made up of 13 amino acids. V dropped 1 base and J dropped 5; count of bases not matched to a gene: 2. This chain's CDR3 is CASSLSGGTEAFF. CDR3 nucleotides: TGTGCCAGCAGCTTGTCAGGGGGAACTGAAGCTTTCTTT.

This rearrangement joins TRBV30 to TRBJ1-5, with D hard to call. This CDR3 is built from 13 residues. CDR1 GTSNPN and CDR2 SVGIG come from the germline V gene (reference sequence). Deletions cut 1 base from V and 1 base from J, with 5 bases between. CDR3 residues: CAWSDQSNQPQHF. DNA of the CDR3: TGTGCCTGGAGTGATCAGAGCAATCAGCCCCAGCATTTT.

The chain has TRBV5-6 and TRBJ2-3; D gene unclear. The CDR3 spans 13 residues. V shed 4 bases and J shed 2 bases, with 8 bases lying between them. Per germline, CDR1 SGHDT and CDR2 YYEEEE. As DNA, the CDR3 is TGTGCCAGCAGCCCCACACCCACAGATACGCAGTATTTT. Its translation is CASSPTPTDTQYF.

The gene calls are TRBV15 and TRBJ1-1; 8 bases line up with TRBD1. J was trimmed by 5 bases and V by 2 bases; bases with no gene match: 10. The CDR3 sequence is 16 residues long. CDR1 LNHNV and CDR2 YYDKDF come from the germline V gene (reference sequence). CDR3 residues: CATSRSLQGARTEAFF. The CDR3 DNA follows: TGTGCCACCAGCAGATCTCTCCAGGGGGCACGTACTGAAGCTTTCTTT.

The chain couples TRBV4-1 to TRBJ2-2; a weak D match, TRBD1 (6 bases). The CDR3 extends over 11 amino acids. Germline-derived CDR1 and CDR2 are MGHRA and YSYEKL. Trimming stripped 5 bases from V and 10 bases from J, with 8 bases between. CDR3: CASSSGVELFF. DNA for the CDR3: TGCGCCAGCAGCTCAGGGGTGGAGCTGTTTTTT.

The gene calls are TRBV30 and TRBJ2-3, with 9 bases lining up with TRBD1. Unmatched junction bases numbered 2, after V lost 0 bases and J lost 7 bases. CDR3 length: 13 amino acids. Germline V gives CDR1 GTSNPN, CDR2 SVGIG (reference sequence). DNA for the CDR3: TGTGCCTGGAGTGTACAGGGGGCTAATACGCAGTATTTT. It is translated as CAWSVQGANTQYF.

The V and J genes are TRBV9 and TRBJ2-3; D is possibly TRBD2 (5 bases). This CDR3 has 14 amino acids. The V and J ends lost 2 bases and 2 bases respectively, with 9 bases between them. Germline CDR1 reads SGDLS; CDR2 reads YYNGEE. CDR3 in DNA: TGTGCCAGCAGCGTTTACGGGGACACAGATACGCAGTATTTT. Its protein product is CASSVYGDTDTQYF. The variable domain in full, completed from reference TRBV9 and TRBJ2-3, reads DSGVTQTPKHLITATGQRVTLRCSPRSGDLSVYWYQQSLDQGLQFLIQYYNGEERAKGNILERFSAQQFPDLHSELNLSSLELGDSALYFCASSVYGDTDTQYFGPGTRLTVL.

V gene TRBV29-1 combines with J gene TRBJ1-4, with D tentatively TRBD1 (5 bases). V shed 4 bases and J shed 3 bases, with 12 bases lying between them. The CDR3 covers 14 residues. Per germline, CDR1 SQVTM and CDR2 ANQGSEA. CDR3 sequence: CSVAGTNSNEKLFF. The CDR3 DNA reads TGCAGCGTTGCTGGGACTAATTCTAATGAAAAACTGTTTTTT. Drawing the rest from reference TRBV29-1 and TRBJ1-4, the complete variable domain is SAVISQKPSRDICQRGTSLTIQCQVDSQVTMMFWYRQQPGQSLTLIATANQGSEATYESGFVIDKFPISRPNLTFSTLTVSNMSPEDSSIYLCSVAGTNSNEKLFFGSGTQLSVL.

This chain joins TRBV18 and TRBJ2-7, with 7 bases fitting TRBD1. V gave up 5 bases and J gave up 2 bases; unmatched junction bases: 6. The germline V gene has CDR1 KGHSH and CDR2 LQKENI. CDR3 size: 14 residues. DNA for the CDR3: TGTGCCAGCTCATCGAGGACAGGCCCCTACGAGCAGTACTTC. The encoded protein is CASSSRTGPYEQYF.

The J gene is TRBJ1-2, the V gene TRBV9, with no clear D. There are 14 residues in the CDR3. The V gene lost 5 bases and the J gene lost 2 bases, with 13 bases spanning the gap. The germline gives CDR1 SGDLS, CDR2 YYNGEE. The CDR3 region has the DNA TGTGCCAGCAGAAGAAGTGGAGTGAACTATGGCTACACCTTC. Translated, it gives CASRRSGVNYGYTF.

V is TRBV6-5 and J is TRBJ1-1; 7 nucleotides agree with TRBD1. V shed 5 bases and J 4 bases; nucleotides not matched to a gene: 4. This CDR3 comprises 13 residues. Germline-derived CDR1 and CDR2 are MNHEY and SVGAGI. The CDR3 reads CASSQGVSTEAFF. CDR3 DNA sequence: TGTGCCAGCAGTCAGGGGGTTAGCACTGAAGCTTTCTTT.

The CDR3, as DNA: TGCGCCAGCAGCTTGGGGGCCTTTTCGGATACGCAGTATTTT. It codes for CASSLGAFSDTQYF. This rearrangement joins TRBV5-1 to TRBJ2-3; D remains unclear. Trimming pared 0 bases from V and 6 bases from J, leaving 11 bases between. Germline V gene data show CDR1 as SGHRS and CDR2 as YFSETQ. The CDR3 sequence is 14 residues long.

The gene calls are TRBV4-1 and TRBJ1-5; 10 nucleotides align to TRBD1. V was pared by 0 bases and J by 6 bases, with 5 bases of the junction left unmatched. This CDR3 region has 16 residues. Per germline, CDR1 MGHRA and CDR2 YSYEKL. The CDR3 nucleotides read TGCGCCAGCAGCCAAGATCTTAGGACAGGGGGTCAGCCCCAGCATTTT. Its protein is CASSQDLRTGGQPQHF.

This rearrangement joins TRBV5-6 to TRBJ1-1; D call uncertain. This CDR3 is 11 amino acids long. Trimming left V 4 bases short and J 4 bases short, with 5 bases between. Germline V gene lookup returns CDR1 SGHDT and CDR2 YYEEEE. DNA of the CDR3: TGTGCCAGCAGCCTCCGCACTGAAGCTTTCTTT. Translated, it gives CASSLRTEAFF.

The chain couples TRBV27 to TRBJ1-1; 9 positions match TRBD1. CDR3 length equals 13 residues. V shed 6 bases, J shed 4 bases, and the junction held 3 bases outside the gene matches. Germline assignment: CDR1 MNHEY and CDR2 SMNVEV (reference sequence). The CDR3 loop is CASRPTGGTEAFF. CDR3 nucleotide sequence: TGTGCCAGCAGACCGACAGGGGGCACTGAAGCTTTCTTT.

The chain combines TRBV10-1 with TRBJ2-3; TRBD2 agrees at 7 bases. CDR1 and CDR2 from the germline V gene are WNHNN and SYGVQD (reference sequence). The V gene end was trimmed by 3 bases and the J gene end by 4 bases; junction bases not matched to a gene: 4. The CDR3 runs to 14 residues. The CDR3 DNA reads TGCGCCAGCAGTGACGGCGGGAGCGCAGATACGCAGTATTTT. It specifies CASSDGGSADTQYF.

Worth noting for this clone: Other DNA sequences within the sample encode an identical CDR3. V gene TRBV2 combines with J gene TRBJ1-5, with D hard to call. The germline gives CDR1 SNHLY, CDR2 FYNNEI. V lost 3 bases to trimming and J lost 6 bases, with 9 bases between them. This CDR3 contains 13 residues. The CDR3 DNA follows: TGTGCCAGCAGTGAGGAGGGAATTCAGCCCCAGCATTTT. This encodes CASSEEGIQPQHF.

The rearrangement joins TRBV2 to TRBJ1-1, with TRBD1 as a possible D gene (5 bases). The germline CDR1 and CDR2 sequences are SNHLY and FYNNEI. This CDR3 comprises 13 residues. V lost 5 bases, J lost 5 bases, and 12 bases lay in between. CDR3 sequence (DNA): TGTGCCAGCAGTTTAGGGGTTTTGACTGAAGCTTTCTTT. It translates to CASSLGVLTEAFF.

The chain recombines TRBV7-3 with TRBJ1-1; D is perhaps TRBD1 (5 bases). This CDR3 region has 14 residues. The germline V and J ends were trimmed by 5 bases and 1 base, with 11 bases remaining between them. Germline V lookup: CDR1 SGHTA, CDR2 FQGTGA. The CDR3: CASSPQEGNTEAFF. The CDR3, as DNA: TGTGCCAGCAGCCCACAGGAGGGGAACACTGAAGCTTTCTTT.